The 23 T cell receptor beta chains presented below share a single source sample, sequenced in a study of cytomegalovirus exposure and HLA in healthy donors. The data were produced by immunoSEQ multiplex PCR, yet TCRdb's version contains in-frame clones alone and is incomplete. The profile covers around 99,000 clones, with 88% appearing a single time and approximately 2% taken by the ten largest. Sequenced material: PBMCs. Receptor source: a woman under 30 in good health and CMV-seronegative.

This chain connects TRBV10-1 to TRBJ2-7; D ambiguous. The length of the CDR3 is 13 residues. Trimming pared 9 bases from V and 2 bases from J, leaving 14 bases between. Looked up from germline, CDR1 is WNHNN and CDR2 is SYGVQD (reference sequence). The CDR3 region has the DNA TGCGCCAGTCCAAGAGCCCTCCCCTACGAGCAGTACTTC. It is translated as CASPRALPYEQYF.

This clone has just a few counts. The V gene is TRBV7-2, the J gene TRBJ2-2; 12 bases line up with TRBD2. V shed 5 bases, J shed 5 bases, and the junction held 3 bases outside the gene matches. The CDR3 is 15 residues long. Germline-derived CDR1 and CDR2 are SGHTA and FQGNSA. CDR3: CASSPGTSGTGELFF. The CDR3 DNA is TGTGCCAGCAGCCCTGGGACTAGCGGGACCGGGGAGCTGTTTTTT.

V is TRBV4-3 and J is TRBJ2-1, with 14 positions matching TRBD2. Germline CDR1 and CDR2: LGHNA and YSLEER. The junction had 2 bases not matched to a gene; V was cut back by 1 base and J by 9 bases. The CDR3 runs to 15 residues. In DNA, the CDR3 is TGCGCCAGCAGCCAAGGGGGACTAGCGGGGGTTGAGCAGTTCTTC. Protein product: CASSQGGLAGVEQFF.

The V gene is TRBV18, the J gene TRBJ2-6; the D is unclear. The CDR3 contains 15 residues. The germline V gene has CDR1 KGHSH and CDR2 LQKENI. Trimming left V 1 base short and J 4 bases short, with 8 bases between. The DNA of the CDR3 is TGTGCCAGCTCACCACTAGATAAAGGGGCCAACGTCCTGACTTTC. Its protein is CASSPLDKGANVLTF.

V and J are TRBV11-2 and TRBJ2-7; TRBD1 is a possible D gene (6 bases). CDR1 and CDR2 from the germline V gene are SGHAT and FQNNGV. The ends were cut back, 4 bases at V and 1 base at J, with 14 bases in the middle. The CDR3 is made up of 15 amino acids. For the CDR3, the DNA is TGTGCCAGCAGCTCCGAATCAGGGGCGTCCTACGAGCAGTACTTC. It codes for CASSSESGASYEQYF.

J is TRBJ2-7 and V is TRBV29-1; maybe TRBD1 (6 bases). CDR3 length: 14 residues. V lost 0 bases, J lost 6 bases, and 15 bases lay in between. Germline V gives CDR1 SQVTM, CDR2 ANQGSEA. The CDR3 bases are TGCAGCGTTGAAGAGGGGGCAACGGGCCGCGAGCAGTACTTC. It encodes CSVEEGATGREQYF.

The rearrangement links TRBV29-1 to TRBJ2-5; D is perhaps TRBD2 (6 bases). V lost 5 bases to trimming and J lost 5 bases, with 12 bases between them. Germline V gene data show CDR1 as SQVTM and CDR2 as ANQGSEA. CDR3 size: 12 residues. The CDR3 bases are TGCAGCGTTTACGGAGGAGGGGAGACCCAGTACTTC. This gives the protein CSVYGGGETQYF.

This clone was seen once. This sequence joins TRBV15 and TRBJ2-1; D remains unclear. Per the germline V gene, CDR1 is LNHNV and CDR2 is YYDKDF (reference sequence). V was trimmed by 4 bases and J by 6 bases, leaving 7 bases between them. This CDR3 has 12 residues. As DNA, the CDR3 is TGTGCCACCAGCAATGGGCTCAATGAGCAGTTCTTC. It codes for CATSNGLNEQFF. The variable domain in full, with the rest retrieved from reference TRBV15 and TRBJ2-1, is DAMVIQNPRYQVTQFGKPVTLSCSQTLNHNVMYWYQQKSSQAPKLLFHYYDKDFNNEADTPDNFQSRRPNTSFCFLDIRSPGLGDTAMYLCATSNGLNEQFFGPGTRLTVL.

The chain recombines TRBV9 with TRBJ1-4; D is undetermined. Trimming shortened V by 0 bases and J by 0 bases, and 9 bases separated the two germline ends. The V gene's germline CDR1 is SGDLS and CDR2 YYNGEE. The CDR3 is made up of 16 amino acids. The CDR3 bases are TGTGCCAGCAGCGTAGGTCTAGTCCCAACTAATGAAAAACTGTTTTTT. Protein sequence: CASSVGLVPTNEKLFF.

The CDR3: CASSLTGTEAFF. For the CDR3, the DNA is TGCGCCAGCAGCTTAACGGGCACTGAAGCTTTCTTT. This chain links TRBV5-1 with TRBJ1-1; the D is unclear. Germline-derived CDR1 and CDR2 are SGHRS and YFSETQ. CDR3 size: 12 residues. Deletions cut 2 bases from V and 4 bases from J, with 6 bases between.

The rearrangement links TRBV2 to TRBJ1-6; D remains unclear. Germline V gene data show CDR1 as SNHLY and CDR2 as FYNNEI. Trimming removed 2 bases from V and 0 bases from J, with 5 bases in between. This CDR3 is built from 15 residues. The CDR3, as DNA: TGTGCCAGCAGTGAACGGAGCTCCTATAATTCACCCCTCCACTTT. Translated: CASSERSSYNSPLHF.

The chain links TRBV11-1 to TRBJ1-1; TRBD1 matches 8 bases. The CDR3 length is 14 residues. The ends lost 3 bases at V and 3 bases at J; junction bases unmatched: 3. CDR1 SGHAT and CDR2 FQDESV come from the germline V gene (reference sequence). In nucleotides, the CDR3 is TGTGCCAGCAGCTTCCGGACAGGGCACACTGAAGCTTTCTTT. Protein: CASSFRTGHTEAFF.

This clone was picked up one time. This chain uses TRBV7-9 with TRBJ2-3; TRBD2 aligns across 13 bases. Trimming at V came to 5 bases and at J to 5 bases, leaving 7 bases not matched to a gene. The CDR3 sequence is 16 residues long. Germline V gives CDR1 SEHNR, CDR2 FQNEAQ (reference sequence). CDR3 sequence (DNA): TGTGCCAGCAGCGTAAGACTAGCGGGGGGAGGAGATACGCAGTATTTT. The encoded protein is CASSVRLAGGGDTQYF.

The V and J genes are TRBV28 and TRBJ1-1; D perhaps matches TRBD1 (6 bases). The ends were cut back, 7 bases at V and 3 bases at J, with 21 bases in the middle. CDR1 is MDHEN, CDR2 SYDVKM, per germline. This CDR3 region has 16 residues. CDR3 in DNA: TGTGCCAGCACCCCGGCGGTGGGGGCTGGCTACACTGAAGCTTTCTTT. Protein product: CASTPAVGAGYTEAFF.

The chain links TRBV6-1 to TRBJ1-2, with D possibly matching TRBD1 (6 bases). Germline assignment: CDR1 MNHNS and CDR2 SASEGT. This CDR3 is 15 amino acids long. Trimming cost V 10 bases and J 0 bases, with 18 bases left between them. CDR3 sequence: CATPRLRTANYGYTF. Here the CDR3 DNA reads TGTGCCACCCCCCGCCTCAGGACAGCTAACTATGGCTACACCTTC.

The chain couples TRBV9 to TRBJ2-7; 11 bases agree with TRBD2. Germline V gene data show CDR1 as SGDLS and CDR2 as YYNGEE. The CDR3 length is 13 residues. Trimming cost V 3 bases and J 6 bases; bases outside gene matches: 2. The CDR3 DNA sequence: TGTGCCAGCAGCGCGACTAGCGGGACCGAGCAGTACTTC. It translates to CASSATSGTEQYF.

The rearrangement joins TRBV9 to TRBJ2-2; maybe TRBD1 (5 bases). The length of the CDR3 is 15 residues. Per germline, CDR1 SGDLS and CDR2 YYNGEE. V shed 0 bases and J shed 1 base, with 7 bases lying between them. As DNA, the CDR3 is TGTGCCAGCAGCGTAGCAGGGCTGAACACCGGGGAGCTGTTTTTT. Translated, it gives CASSVAGLNTGELFF.

This CDR3 reads CASRPDVHGGYTF. The DNA for the CDR3 is TGTGCCAGCAGGCCCGATGTCCACGGGGGCTACACCTTC. This sequence joins TRBV2 and TRBJ1-2; unclear D gene. The germline gives CDR1 SNHLY, CDR2 FYNNEI. The CDR3 consists of 13 residues. V was shortened by 6 bases and J by 8 bases, with 16 bases between the two germline ends.

This clone was counted a single time. The chain carries TRBV5-4 and TRBJ2-7; 7 bases agree with TRBD2. This CDR3 is built from 14 residues. Germline CDR1 reads SGHNT; CDR2 reads YYREEE (reference sequence). The ends lost 3 bases at V and 4 bases at J; junction bases unmatched: 7. The CDR3 sequence is CASSYERGQYEQYF. The CDR3 coding sequence is TGTGCCAGCAGCTACGAGCGGGGCCAGTACGAGCAGTACTTC.

This clone has a single count. This rearrangement joins TRBV6-6 to TRBJ1-1, with 9 bases lining up with TRBD1. In germline, CDR1 is MNHNY, CDR2 SVGAGI (reference sequence). The ends lost 8 bases at V and 1 base at J; junction bases unmatched: 11. The CDR3 is 16 amino acids. CDR3 coding DNA: TGTGCCAGCCGAACCCCACAGGGGGCTGGGAACACTGAAGCTTTCTTT. Protein sequence: CASRTPQGAGNTEAFF.

This clone has only one observation. The chain links TRBV14 to TRBJ2-7; tentative D call: TRBD1 (5 bases). In germline, CDR1 is SGHDN, CDR2 FVKESK. V was clipped by 0 bases and J by 6 bases, with 12 bases between them. The CDR3 is 14 amino acids. CDR3 DNA sequence: TGTGCCAGCAGCCAAGAGGTCAGGGTGGGCGAGCAGTACTTC. This encodes CASSQEVRVGEQYF.

The chain couples TRBV7-8 to TRBJ1-3; perhaps TRBD1 as D (6 bases). Trimming removed 1 base from V and 0 bases from J, with 7 bases in between. The CDR3 has 15 residues. The germline CDR1 and CDR2 sequences are SGHVS and FQNEAQ. The CDR3 nucleotides are TGTGCCAGCAGCTTAGACAGGGTCTCTGGAAACACCATATATTTT. Translated, it gives CASSLDRVSGNTIYF.

The chain employs TRBV20-1 and TRBJ2-7, with D unclear. The CDR3 consists of 11 residues. In germline, CDR1 is DFQATT, CDR2 SNEGSKA (reference sequence). Trimming left V 2 bases short and J 5 bases short, with 7 bases between. CDR3 protein: CSARFRHEQYF. CDR3 coding DNA: TGCAGTGCTAGATTCAGGCACGAGCAGTACTTC.